This record looks at one T cell receptor (beta chain) sequence and its context. Its antigen is currently unknown. A J-beta primer mix and a sample-barcoded 5' primer were used in a second PCR of about 7 to 12 cycles. One entry per CDR3 protein, called by TCRdb with MiXCR from the 5' RACE reads. The sample carries about 940,000 distinct CDR3 sequences, roughly 43% recorded once. This CDR3 is built from 17 residues. CDR1 is SGHTA, CDR2 FQGNSA, per germline. V was clipped by 1 base and J by 5 bases; unmatched bases: 6. This specimen belongs to a study of blood T cells in healthy people across ages. General observations from the study: Comparison with aged donors showed that long-lived donors had more naive CD4+ cells and higher diversity.

This chain uses TRBV7-2 with TRBJ2-5, with 14 bases that match TRBD2. The sample was blood. The sequence derives from a man younger than 45 in good health. This chain's CDR3 is CASSLVGTSGGWETQYF. The DNA for the CDR3 is TGTGCCAGCAGCTTAGTTGGGACTAGCGGGGGTTGGGAGACCCAGTACTTC.